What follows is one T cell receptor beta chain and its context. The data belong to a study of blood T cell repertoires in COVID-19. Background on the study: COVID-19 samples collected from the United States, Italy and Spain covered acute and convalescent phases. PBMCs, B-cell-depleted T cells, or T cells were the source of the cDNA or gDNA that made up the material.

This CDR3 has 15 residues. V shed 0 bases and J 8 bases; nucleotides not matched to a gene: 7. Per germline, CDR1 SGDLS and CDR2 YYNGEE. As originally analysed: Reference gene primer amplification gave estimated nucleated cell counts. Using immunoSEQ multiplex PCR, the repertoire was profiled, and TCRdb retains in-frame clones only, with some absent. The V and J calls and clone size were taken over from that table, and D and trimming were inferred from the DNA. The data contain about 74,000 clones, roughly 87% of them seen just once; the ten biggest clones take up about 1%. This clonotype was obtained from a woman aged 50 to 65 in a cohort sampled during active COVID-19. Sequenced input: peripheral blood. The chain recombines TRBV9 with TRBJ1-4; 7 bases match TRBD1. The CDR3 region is CASSVGAGGAEKLFF. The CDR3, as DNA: TGTGCCAGCAGCGTAGGGGCAGGGGGTGCAGAAAAACTGTTTTTT.